Listed here are 30 T cell receptor beta chains from one sample, sequenced in a study of PD-1 blockade in classical Hodgkin lymphoma. Sequencing used immunoSEQ multiplex PCR; TCRdb keeps in-frame clones, though not all of them. The profile covers more than 15,000 clones, with around 92% appearing a single time and 0.51% taken by the ten largest. The time point was: newly diagnosed, previously untreated cHL patient sample. Purification of CD4+ T cells from thawed PBMCs was achieved by magnetic negative selection. The sequencing input was CD4+ T cells from blood. These receptors were collected from a human donor with classical Hodgkin lymphoma.

The gene calls are TRBV11-2 and TRBJ2-2; 9 bases are shared with TRBD2. The junction had 12 bases not matched to a gene; V was cut back by 3 bases and J by 7 bases. The CDR3 length is 17 residues. Germline CDR1 reads SGHAT; CDR2 reads FQNNGV. In nucleotides, the CDR3 is TGTGCCAGCAGCTTCCGGCGAGGCCGCGGGAGGGACGGGGAGCTGTTTTTT. This encodes CASSFRRGRGRDGELFF.

This clone was seen a few times. CDR3 in amino acids: CASSFTGTEPYEQYF. The CDR3 bases are TGTGCCAGCAGCTTTACAGGGACAGAGCCCTACGAGCAGTACTTC. This sequence joins TRBV7-2 and TRBJ2-7, with 7 nucleotides matching TRBD1. This CDR3 is built from 15 residues. Germline V gene lookup returns CDR1 SGHTA and CDR2 FQGNSA. V lost 3 bases and J lost 2; bases outside the gene matches: 7.

V usage is TRBV2 and J usage is TRBJ1-5; no firm D call. This CDR3 region has 14 residues. Germline values: CDR1 SNHLY, CDR2 FYNNEI. Trimming took 2 bases from V and 0 from J, leaving 5 bases between them. The CDR3 coding sequence is TGTGCCAGCAGTGAACAGGCTAGCAATCAGCCCCAGCATTTT. Encoded protein: CASSEQASNQPQHF. The entire variable domain, with the rest obtained from reference TRBV2 and TRBJ1-5, is as follows: EPEVTQTPSHQVTQMGQEVILRCVPISNHLYFYWYRQILGQKVEFLVSFYNNEISEKSEIFDDQFSVERPDGSNFTLKIRSTKLEDSAMYFCASSEQASNQPQHFGDGTRLSIL.

The chain is built from TRBV11-1 and TRBJ2-2; D is unclear. Germline assignment: CDR1 SGHAT and CDR2 FQDESV (reference sequence). Trimming stripped 5 bases from V and 4 bases from J, with 14 bases between. The CDR3 covers 15 residues. The CDR3 DNA follows: TGTGCCAGCAGCCGATCGGTGTCGGGCACCGGGGAGCTGTTTTTT. Encoded protein: CASSRSVSGTGELFF.

V and J are TRBV25-1 and TRBJ2-3; either TRBD1 or TRBD2 may supply D (6 bases each). Germline values: CDR1 MGHDK, CDR2 SYGVNS. The CDR3 contains 15 residues. V lost 6 bases to trimming and J lost 2 bases, with 15 bases between them. The CDR3 DNA sequence: TGTGCCAGCAGAGTCGGAGGGGGGCACACAGATACGCAGTATTTT. It specifies CASRVGGGHTDTQYF.

J is TRBJ2-3 and V is TRBV5-1, with 9 bases matching TRBD1. V shed 3 bases and J 5 bases; nucleotides not matched to a gene: 4. The CDR3 extends over 14 amino acids. In germline, CDR1 is SGHRS, CDR2 YFSETQ. CDR3 nucleotide sequence: TGCGCCAGCAGCTCACAGGGGGCCGGAGATACGCAGTATTTT. Translation gives CASSSQGAGDTQYF.

The V and J genes are TRBV30 and TRBJ1-2; 8 bases agree with TRBD1. The germline V gene encodes CDR1 GTSNPN and CDR2 SVGIG (reference sequence). CDR3 size: 16 residues. J lost 6 bases, V lost 0 bases, and 12 bases had no gene match. CDR3: CAWSVVGQGAGHGYTF. CDR3 DNA: TGTGCCTGGAGTGTAGTGGGGCAGGGGGCTGGGCATGGCTACACCTTC.

CDR3 sequence reads: CASSPSGQAASYNEQFF. CDR3 in DNA: TGTGCCAGTAGTCCCTCAGGGCAGGCCGCCTCCTACAATGAGCAGTTCTTC. The chain has TRBV19 and TRBJ2-1; the D gene is possibly TRBD1 (5 bases). Germline CDR1 reads LNHDA; CDR2 reads SQIVND (reference sequence). The CDR3 contains 17 residues. The V end lost 5 bases, the J end lost 0 bases, and 17 bases lay between the germline ends.

This chain joins TRBV18 and TRBJ2-2; 8 nucleotides match TRBD1. The CDR3 spans 16 residues. Trimming at V came to 2 bases and at J to 7 bases, leaving 9 bases not matched to a gene. The V gene's germline CDR1 is KGHSH and CDR2 LQKENI. The CDR3 region has the DNA TGTGCCAGCTCACCAGGGCAGGGGGCGCGCGGCGGGGAGCTGTTTTTT. Amino acids: CASSPGQGARGGELFF.

The chain couples TRBV27 to TRBJ2-7; the match to TRBD1 covers 7 bases. Trimming at V came to 6 bases and at J to 5 bases, leaving 4 bases not matched to a gene. Germline CDR1 and CDR2: MNHEY and SMNVEV (reference sequence). The CDR3 consists of 12 residues. This CDR3 reads CASRLTGDEQYF. CDR3 nucleotides: TGTGCCAGCAGGCTTACAGGGGACGAGCAGTACTTC.

This rearrangement joins TRBV7-6 to TRBJ2-2; TRBD2 is a possible D gene (5 bases). CDR1 is SGHVS and CDR2 is FNYEAQ in the germline V gene. The CDR3 spans 14 residues. Deletions cut 5 bases from V and 4 bases from J, with 11 bases between. The CDR3 DNA reads TGTGCCAGCAGCCTCCGGGCGGGCACCGGGGAGCTGTTTTTT. It yields the protein CASSLRAGTGELFF.

The rearrangement joins TRBV7-2 to TRBJ2-1; 11 nucleotides line up with TRBD2. V was pared by 5 bases and J by 9 bases, with 12 bases of the junction left unmatched. The CDR3 runs to 16 residues. CDR1 and CDR2 (germline): SGHTA, FQGNSA. The CDR3 sequence: CASSGFASGRTAEQFF. The CDR3 nucleotides are TGTGCCAGCAGCGGATTCGCTAGCGGGAGGACGGCTGAGCAGTTCTTC.

This chain connects TRBV4-2 to TRBJ1-1; D not certain. This CDR3 has 14 residues. V gave up 0 bases and J gave up 0 bases, with 5 bases separating them. Germline values: CDR1 LGHNA, CDR2 YNFKEQ. DNA for the CDR3: TGTGCCAGCAGCCAAGAACAGCTGAACACTGAAGCTTTCTTT. Amino acid sequence: CASSQEQLNTEAFF.

The chain is built from TRBV19 and TRBJ2-5; 11 bases are shared with TRBD1. There are 15 residues in the CDR3. Germline V gives CDR1 LNHDA, CDR2 SQIVND (reference sequence). The ends lost 3 bases at V and 7 bases at J; junction bases unmatched: 7. CDR3 DNA sequence: TGTGCCAGTAGTATCCGGGGACAGGGGGTAGGGACCCAGTACTTC. It translates to CASSIRGQGVGTQYF.

A single count supports this clone. The chain is built from TRBV19 and TRBJ1-5; possibly TRBD1 for D (5 bases). V lost 3 bases to trimming and J lost 3 bases, with 12 bases between them. CDR3 length: 15 amino acids. From germline, CDR1 is LNHDA and CDR2 SQIVND (reference sequence). This CDR3 reads CASSMGRAVNQPQHF. DNA of the CDR3: TGTGCCAGTAGTATGGGCAGGGCGGTCAATCAGCCCCAGCATTTT.

The genes are TRBV6-5 and TRBJ2-3, with D perhaps matching TRBD1 (7 bases). V was cut by 7 bases and J by 4 bases, with 15 bases left in between. Looked up from germline, CDR1 is MNHEY and CDR2 is SVGAGI. CDR3 length equals 14 residues. For the CDR3, the DNA is TGTGCCAGCACCCACTCAGGGGGGCCAGATACGCAGTATTTT. Its protein is CASTHSGGPDTQYF.

V usage is TRBV19 and J usage is TRBJ2-5; D tentatively reads TRBD1 or TRBD2 (5 bases each). V dropped 2 bases and J dropped 4 bases, with 8 bases sitting between them. This CDR3 is built from 13 residues. Germline V lookup: CDR1 LNHDA, CDR2 SQIVND (reference sequence). The CDR3 region is CASSIQGPETQYF. DNA for the CDR3: TGTGCCAGTAGTATACAGGGACCAGAGACCCAGTACTTC.

The gene calls are TRBV5-8 and TRBJ2-3; tentatively, D is TRBD2 (7 bases). CDR3 size: 19 residues. V lost 1 base and J lost 1, with 22 bases in between. Germline V lookup: CDR1 SGHTS, CDR2 YDEGEE. CDR3 region: CASSLWGRGIGPGTDTQYF. DNA for the CDR3: TGTGCCAGCAGCTTGTGGGGGCGGGGGATTGGTCCCGGCACAGATACGCAGTATTTT.

This rearrangement joins TRBV6-5 to TRBJ2-7; no clear D gene. This CDR3 has 11 residues. Trimming removed 7 bases at V and 5 bases at J, with 9 bases between. CDR1 MNHEY and CDR2 SVGAGI come from the germline V gene. The CDR3 DNA reads TGTGCCAGCACAGCCCGGAACGAGCAGTACTTC. It codes for CASTARNEQYF.

The gene calls are TRBV25-1 and TRBJ1-6, with D unresolved. The CDR3 is 13 residues long. Germline CDR1 is MGHDK and CDR2 is SYGVNS. Trimming took off 0 bases at V and 9 bases at J, with 6 bases between the two ends. CDR3 region: CASSEYERSPLHF. CDR3 nucleotide sequence: TGTGCCAGCAGTGAATATGAGCGTTCACCCCTCCACTTT.

The genes are TRBV5-6 and TRBJ2-5, with unresolved D. V gave up 0 bases and J gave up 2 bases, with 17 bases separating them. CDR1 and CDR2 (germline): SGHDT, YYEEEE. The CDR3 is 17 amino acids. CDR3 amino acids: CASSLAVSIWLQETQYF. Here the CDR3 DNA reads TGTGCCAGCAGCTTGGCCGTGAGTATTTGGTTACAAGAGACCCAGTACTTC. Full variable domain (missing parts from reference TRBV5-6 and TRBJ2-5): DAGVTQSPTHLIKTRGQQVTLRCSPKSGHDTVSWYQQALGQGPQFIFQYYEEEERQRGNFPDRFSGHQFPNYSSELNVNALLLGDSALYLCASSLAVSIWLQETQYFGPGTRLLVL.

J is TRBJ1-2 and V is TRBV7-9; the match to TRBD1 covers 9 bases. Trimming took 0 bases from V and 8 from J; bases not matched to a gene: 4. The CDR3 covers 14 residues. Germline V lookup: CDR1 SEHNR, CDR2 FQNEAQ (reference sequence). The CDR3 DNA reads as TGTGCCAGCAGCTTAGCTACAGGGGGCGGAGGCTACACCTTC. Translated, it gives CASSLATGGGGYTF. The variable domain in full, completed from reference TRBV7-9 and TRBJ1-2, reads DTGVSQNPRHKITKRGQNVTFRCDPISEHNRLYWYRQTLGQGPEFLTYFQNEAQLEKSRLLSDRFSAERPKGSFSTLEIQRTEQGDSAMYLCASSLATGGGGYTFGSGTRLTVV.

V gene TRBV28 combines with J gene TRBJ1-3; TRBD1 is a possible D gene (5 bases). Trimming pared 5 bases from V and 2 bases from J, leaving 19 bases between. This CDR3 has 17 residues. Germline V gives CDR1 MDHEN, CDR2 SYDVKM. CDR3 amino acids: CASSRGGTGRTGNTIYF. The CDR3 bases are TGTGCCAGCAGTCGGGGGGGGACTGGAAGAACTGGAAACACCATATATTTT. The full variable domain, completed using reference TRBV28 and TRBJ1-3, is DVKVTQSSRYLVKRTGEKVFLECVQDMDHENMFWYRQDPGLGLRLIYFSYDVKMKEKGDIPEGYSVSREKKERFSLILESASTNQTSMYLCASSRGGTGRTGNTIYFGEGSWLTVV.

In this sample, this clone turned up a few times. The V and J genes are TRBV11-3 and TRBJ1-2, with D possibly being TRBD1 (5 bases). V was clipped by 3 bases and J by 6 bases, with 14 bases between them. Germline CDR1 and CDR2: SGHNT and YENEEA. The CDR3 consists of 14 residues. CDR3 amino acids: CASSFIRGRHGYTF. Written as DNA, the CDR3 is TGTGCCAGCAGCTTCATCCGGGGGAGACATGGCTACACCTTC.

The genes are TRBV29-1 and TRBJ2-7; 10 positions match TRBD1. V trimming: 7 bases; J trimming: 5 bases; junction bases outside the gene matches: 5. The germline gives CDR1 SQVTM, CDR2 ANQGSEA. The CDR3 totals 12 residues. The CDR3 coding sequence is TGCAGCGGTAGACAGGGGGCGAACGAGCAGTACTTC. Translated: CSGRQGANEQYF.

J is TRBJ1-4 and V is TRBV6-5; 9 bases match TRBD1. Germline-derived CDR1 and CDR2 are MNHEY and SVGAGI. CDR3 length equals 14 residues. J was trimmed by 5 bases and V by 6 bases; bases with no gene match: 4. In DNA form, the CDR3 reads TGTGCCAGCAGGGAGGGACAGGGAAATGAAAAACTGTTTTTT. Translation gives CASREGQGNEKLFF.

This sequence joins TRBV15 and TRBJ1-1, with 9 bases aligning to TRBD1. CDR3 length: 15 amino acids. CDR1 LNHNV and CDR2 YYDKDF come from the germline V gene (reference sequence). Trimming took 1 base from V and 5 from J; bases not matched to a gene: 5. CDR3 coding DNA: TGTGCCACCAGCAGAGGAGGACAGGGGAGGACTGAAGCTTTCTTT. Its protein product is CATSRGGQGRTEAFF.

The chain uses TRBV10-3 and TRBJ1-3; 9 bases align to TRBD1. The V gene's germline CDR1 is ENHRY and CDR2 SYGVKD. Trimming took 7 bases from V and 6 from J; bases not matched to a gene: 4. The CDR3 runs to 13 residues. CDR3 sequence (DNA): TGTGCCATCAAAGGGACAGGGAAAAACACCATATATTTT. Translating gives CAIKGTGKNTIYF.

The J gene is TRBJ1-5, the V gene TRBV6-1, with D unresolved. V was cut by 2 bases and J by 1 base, with 6 bases left in between. The CDR3 loop spans 14 amino acids. The germline V gene encodes CDR1 MNHNS and CDR2 SASEGT. This CDR3 is CASSELRSNQPQHF. The CDR3 coding sequence is TGTGCCAGCAGTGAATTGCGGAGCAATCAGCCCCAGCATTTT.

This clone has only a few counts. This chain joins TRBV7-3 and TRBJ1-1, with D maybe TRBD1 (5 bases). Trimming stripped 5 bases from V and 4 bases from J, with 11 bases between. The CDR3 sequence is 13 residues long. Germline loops: CDR1 SGHTA, CDR2 FQGTGA. The CDR3 DNA follows: TGTGCCAGCAGCGTCCAAAGGGGCACTGAAGCTTTCTTT. Protein sequence: CASSVQRGTEAFF.